The 29 T cell receptor beta chains presented below share a single source sample, sequenced in a study of control samples from healthy donors and cancer patients. Sequenced by immunoSEQ multiplex PCR; TCRdb stores in-frame clones only, minus some. The sample lists about 92,000 clones; more than 75% were seen once. The specimen was blood. These receptor sequences come from a woman aged 55-69 years in good health.

CDR3 in amino acids: CASSQTTGGFEKLFF. The CDR3 nucleotides read TGTGCCAGCAGCCAAACCACTGGGGGTTTTGAAAAACTGTTTTTT. The chain couples TRBV3-1 (or the pseudogene TRBV3-2) to TRBJ1-4; TRBD1 is a possible D gene (5 bases). The CDR3 runs to 15 residues. The germline V gene encodes CDR1 LGHDT and CDR2 YNNKEL (reference sequence). With 2 bases removed from V and 7 bases from J, the gap between germline ends came to 14 bases.

The rearrangement joins TRBV19 to TRBJ2-6; a weak D match, TRBD1 (5 bases). The CDR3 totals 14 residues. CDR1 is LNHDA and CDR2 is SQIVND in the germline V gene (reference sequence). The V gene lost 5 bases and the J gene lost 0 bases, with 5 bases spanning the gap. The chain's CDR3 is CASSDSSGANVLTF. The DNA of the CDR3 is TGTGCCAGTAGTGACAGCTCTGGGGCCAACGTCCTGACTTTC.

This sequence joins TRBV19 and TRBJ1-2; 8 positions agree with TRBD1. Per the germline V gene, CDR1 is LNHDA and CDR2 is SQIVND (reference sequence). This CDR3 spans 13 amino acids. Trimming took 6 bases from V and 4 from J; bases not matched to a gene: 4. The CDR3 sequence is CASSQTGAYGYTF. The CDR3 DNA is TGTGCCAGTAGCCAGACAGGGGCCTATGGCTACACCTTC.

This clone was seen only once. This chain uses TRBV7-2 with TRBJ2-2; 9 bases are a match to TRBD1. This CDR3 is 15 amino acids long. Germline V lookup: CDR1 SGHTA, CDR2 FQGNSA. V lost 1 base, J lost 4 bases, and 1 base stayed unmatched. CDR3: CASSLGDRVTGELFF. In DNA, the CDR3 is TGTGCCAGCAGCTTAGGGGACAGGGTCACCGGGGAGCTGTTTTTT.

This clone was detected only once. The V call is TRBV19, the J call TRBJ2-3; D may correspond to TRBD1 or TRBD2 (5 bases each). The V end lost 5 bases, the J end lost 2 bases, and 23 bases lay between the germline ends. The CDR3 spans 18 residues. Germline values: CDR1 LNHDA, CDR2 SQIVND (reference sequence). The chain's CDR3 is CASSVGSPGRIFTDTQYF. In DNA form, the CDR3 reads TGTGCCAGTAGTGTTGGAAGCCCGGGACGGATCTTCACAGATACGCAGTATTTT.

This rearrangement joins TRBV18 to TRBJ1-4, with D uncertain. This CDR3 is built from 15 residues. Germline CDR1 and CDR2: KGHSH and LQKENI. Trimming cost V 4 bases and J 0 bases, with 9 bases left between them. The CDR3 protein is CASSQLVATNEKLFF. The CDR3 DNA is TGTGCCAGCTCACAGTTGGTAGCAACTAATGAAAAACTGTTTTTT.

As DNA, the CDR3 is TGTGCCAGCTCACCCAACCTCGGTCGGAATGAAAAACTGTTTTTT. Translation gives CASSPNLGRNEKLFF. The chain recombines TRBV18 with TRBJ1-4; D is unclear. Germline V CDR1 and CDR2: KGHSH, LQKENI. Trimming took 3 bases from V and 5 from J, leaving 13 bases between them. The CDR3 covers 15 residues.

This chain uses TRBV19 with TRBJ1-5; tentative D call: TRBD1 (5 bases). The germline gives CDR1 LNHDA, CDR2 SQIVND (reference sequence). The V and J ends lost 2 bases and 6 bases respectively, with 17 bases between them. This CDR3 region has 16 residues. The CDR3 sequence: CASSIIGGQGSQPQHF. The CDR3 DNA sequence: TGTGCCAGTAGTATAATCGGAGGGCAGGGCTCTCAGCCCCAGCATTTT. Looking up the rest from reference TRBV19 and TRBJ1-5 gives the full variable domain: DGGITQSPKYLFRKEGQNVTLSCEQNLNHDAMYWYRQDPGQGLRLIYYSQIVNDFQKGDIAEGYSVSREKKESFPLTVTSAQKNPTAFYLCASSIIGGQGSQPQHFGDGTRLSIL.

The rearrangement joins TRBV4-3 to TRBJ1-4, with D perhaps TRBD1 (5 bases). V shed 0 bases and J shed 9 bases, with 14 bases lying between them. The germline V gene has CDR1 LGHNA and CDR2 YSLEER. This CDR3 is built from 15 residues. This chain's CDR3 is CASSQEGWDAQKLFF. The CDR3 nucleotides read TGCGCCAGCAGCCAAGAGGGTTGGGACGCCCAAAAACTGTTTTTT.

The chain carries TRBV4-1 and TRBJ1-2; D not resolved. Trimming stripped 0 bases from V and 4 bases from J, with 15 bases between. The CDR3 contains 16 residues. Germline V gene data show CDR1 as MGHRA and CDR2 as YSYEKL. DNA of the CDR3: TGCGCCAGCAGCCAAGACGGGGTTCAGCTGGGCTATGGCTACACCTTC. As protein: CASSQDGVQLGYGYTF.

V gene TRBV5-6 combines with J gene TRBJ1-2; 7 bases align to TRBD1. CDR1 and CDR2 from the germline V gene are SGHDT and YYEEEE. The V segment lost 4 bases and the J segment 8 bases; nucleotides outside the gene matches: 14. The CDR3 contains 15 residues. CDR3 sequence (DNA): TGTGCCAGCAGCCCCTATACCGGGACAGCGAACGGCTACACCTTC. It encodes CASSPYTGTANGYTF.

The J gene is TRBJ1-5, the V gene TRBV3-1 (or the pseudogene TRBV3-2); the D is unclear. With 0 bases removed from V and 6 bases from J, the gap between germline ends came to 6 bases. The CDR3 spans 13 residues. Germline CDR1 reads LGHDT; CDR2 reads YNNKEL (reference sequence). CDR3 protein: CASSQDTSQPQHF. The CDR3 DNA follows: TGTGCCAGCAGCCAAGATACCTCTCAGCCCCAGCATTTT.

This chain links TRBV5-4 with TRBJ1-1; D is unresolved. V was pared by 2 bases and J by 0 bases, with 5 bases between. Germline CDR1 SGHNT, CDR2 YYREEE (reference sequence). CDR3 length: 13 residues. The chain's CDR3 is CASSLSMNTEAFF. The CDR3 region has the DNA TGTGCCAGCAGCTTAAGCATGAACACTGAAGCTTTCTTT.

The J gene is TRBJ1-2, the V gene TRBV14; a weak D match, TRBD1 (6 bases). The V gene lost 3 bases and the J gene lost 3 bases, with 11 bases spanning the gap. Germline V gene lookup returns CDR1 SGHDN and CDR2 FVKESK. The CDR3 sequence is 14 residues long. CDR3 sequence: CASSQMTGHYGYTF. The CDR3 bases are TGTGCCAGCAGCCAGATGACAGGACACTATGGCTACACCTTC.

The V call is TRBV18, the J call TRBJ2-1; tentatively, D is TRBD1 (6 bases). Trimming removed 6 bases at V and 2 bases at J, with 11 bases between. Germline V gene sequence: CDR1 KGHSH, CDR2 LQKENI. CDR3 size: 14 residues. The CDR3 nucleotides are TGTGCCAGCTCCTCCGGGACAACCTACAATGAGCAGTTCTTC. This codes for CASSSGTTYNEQFF.

This rearrangement joins TRBV7-2 to TRBJ1-2; D remains unclear. The CDR3 length is 11 residues. Looked up from germline, CDR1 is SGHTA and CDR2 is FQGNSA. V shed 3 bases and J shed 8 bases, with 7 bases lying between them. In nucleotides, the CDR3 is TGTGCCAGCAGCTTCTTACAGGGCTACACCTTC. Translated, it gives CASSFLQGYTF.

The chain uses TRBV29-1 and TRBJ2-1, with 10 bases fitting TRBD2. CDR1 and CDR2 from the germline V gene are SQVTM and ANQGSEA. This CDR3 contains 12 residues. The V gene end was trimmed by 6 bases and the J gene end by 6 bases; junction bases not matched to a gene: 2. The CDR3 loop is CSVTSGINEQFF. CDR3 coding DNA: TGCAGCGTAACTAGCGGGATCAATGAGCAGTTCTTC.

The genes are TRBV5-1 and TRBJ1-1; 7 positions agree with TRBD1. The V gene end was trimmed by 5 bases and the J gene end by 1 base; junction bases not matched to a gene: 5. Germline CDR1 is SGHRS and CDR2 is YFSETQ. The CDR3 totals 14 residues. The CDR3 protein is CASSRQGPNTEAFF. CDR3 nucleotide sequence: TGCGCCAGCAGTCGACAGGGTCCGAACACTGAAGCTTTCTTT. The full variable domain, its missing parts supplied by reference TRBV5-1 and TRBJ1-1, is KAGVTQTPRYLIKTRGQQVTLSCSPISGHRSVSWYQQTPGQGLQFLFEYFSETQRNKGNFPGRFSGRQFSNSRSEMNVSTLELGDSALYLCASSRQGPNTEAFFGQGTRLTVV.

The V gene is TRBV28, the J gene TRBJ1-2, with no clear D. This CDR3 spans 11 amino acids. The V end was cut by 3 bases, the J end by 8 bases, with 7 bases between. Germline V CDR1 and CDR2: MDHEN, SYDVKM. CDR3 sequence reads: CASSFGVGYTF. CDR3 DNA: TGTGCCAGCAGTTTCGGCGTAGGCTACACCTTC.

The rearrangement uses TRBV7-8 and TRBJ2-5; D remains ambiguous. The CDR3 length is 13 residues. The germline V and J ends were trimmed by 7 bases and 2 bases, with 11 bases remaining between them. Germline V CDR1 and CDR2: SGHVS, FQNEAQ. CDR3 protein: CASTDDWQETQYF. The CDR3 DNA reads as TGTGCCAGCACCGACGATTGGCAAGAGACCCAGTACTTC. Looking up the rest from reference TRBV7-8 and TRBJ2-5 gives the full variable domain: GAGVSQSPRYKVAKRGQDVALRCDPISGHVSLFWYQQALGQGPEFLTYFQNEAQLDKSGLPSDRFFAERPEGSVSTLKIQRTQQEDSAVYLCASTDDWQETQYFGPGTRLLVL.

The rearrangement joins TRBV5-1 to TRBJ1-2; D not certain. CDR1 is SGHRS, CDR2 YFSETQ, per germline. The CDR3 is made up of 13 amino acids. Trimming left V 0 bases short and J 7 bases short, with 10 bases between. In DNA, the CDR3 is TGCGCCAGCAGCTTGGACGGGGTAGCTGGCTACACCTTC. Its protein is CASSLDGVAGYTF. The variable domain in full, with the rest retrieved from reference TRBV5-1 and TRBJ1-2, is KAGVTQTPRYLIKTRGQQVTLSCSPISGHRSVSWYQQTPGQGLQFLFEYFSETQRNKGNFPGRFSGRQFSNSRSEMNVSTLELGDSALYLCASSLDGVAGYTFGSGTRLTVV.

The rearrangement joins TRBV4-1 to TRBJ2-5, with D perhaps matching TRBD2 (6 bases). V was clipped by 1 base and J by 5 bases, with 14 bases between them. The CDR3 consists of 15 residues. Germline V gives CDR1 MGHRA, CDR2 YSYEKL. In DNA, the CDR3 is TGCGCCAGCAGCCAAGGAGCGGGTGCAGGGGAGACCCAGTACTTC. Protein: CASSQGAGAGETQYF.

V usage is TRBV12-3 or TRBV12-4 and J usage is TRBJ1-5; D ambiguous. This CDR3 spans 13 amino acids. The germline V and J ends were trimmed by 5 bases and 5 bases, with 10 bases remaining between them. CDR3 sequence: CASSRREDQPQHF. DNA of the CDR3: TGTGCCAGCAGTCGCCGGGAAGATCAGCCCCAGCATTTT.

The chain recombines TRBV24-1 with TRBJ2-3; no firm D call. Trimming took off 1 base at V and 1 base at J, with 2 bases between the two ends. The CDR3 runs 13 residues. From germline, CDR1 is KGHDR and CDR2 SFDVKD. This CDR3 is CATSDFGTDTQYF. CDR3 in DNA: TGTGCCACCAGTGATTTCGGCACAGATACGCAGTATTTT.

The rearrangement links TRBV7-7 to TRBJ2-3, with D perhaps matching TRBD1 or TRBD2 (6 bases each). The CDR3 has 13 amino acids. Trimming removed 6 bases from V and 5 bases from J, with 12 bases in between. Germline loops: CDR1 SSHAT, CDR2 FNYEAQ (reference sequence). Written as DNA, the CDR3 is TGTGCCAGCAGTTGGGGGGCGGGAGATACGCAGTATTTT. Amino acids: CASSWGAGDTQYF. Together with reference TRBV7-7 and TRBJ2-3, the CDR3 gives the full variable domain: GAGVSQSPRYKVTKRGQDVTLRCDPISSHATLYWYQQALGQGPEFLTYFNYEAQPDKSGLPSDRFSAERPEGSISTLTIQRTEQRDSAMYRCASSWGAGDTQYFGPGTRLTVL.

The V call is TRBV3-1 (or the pseudogene TRBV3-2), the J call TRBJ2-1; D uncertain. CDR3 length equals 13 residues. V was cut by 1 base and J by 4 bases, with 5 bases left in between. CDR1 and CDR2 (germline): LGHDT, YNNKEL (reference sequence). CDR3 sequence (DNA): TGTGCCAGCAGCCAAGGCAGATACAATGAGCAGTTCTTC. It encodes CASSQGRYNEQFF.

The V call is TRBV2, the J call TRBJ1-2, with a weak D call TRBD1 (6 bases). V was trimmed by 4 bases and J by 6 bases, leaving 12 bases between them. The germline V gene has CDR1 SNHLY and CDR2 FYNNEI. The CDR3 loop spans 13 amino acids. In DNA form, the CDR3 reads TGTGCCAGCAGTGCACAGGGCTTACATGGCTACACCTTC. This codes for CASSAQGLHGYTF.

The chain carries TRBV4-1 and TRBJ1-3, with 8 bases that match TRBD1. Germline CDR1 MGHRA, CDR2 YSYEKL. V lost 5 bases and J lost 1; bases outside the gene matches: 1. The CDR3 has 14 amino acids. The CDR3 here is CASSWTGSGNTIYF. CDR3 DNA: TGCGCCAGCAGCTGGACAGGGTCTGGAAACACCATATATTTT.

This clone was seen only a few times. The chain carries TRBV6-5 and TRBJ2-1, with D unclear. CDR3 length: 13 residues. Trimming pared 11 bases from V and 0 bases from J, leaving 11 bases between. The germline gives CDR1 MNHEY, CDR2 SVGAGI. CDR3 in amino acids: CACEIRSYNEQFF. For the CDR3, the DNA is TGTGCCTGTGAGATACGCTCCTACAATGAGCAGTTCTTC.